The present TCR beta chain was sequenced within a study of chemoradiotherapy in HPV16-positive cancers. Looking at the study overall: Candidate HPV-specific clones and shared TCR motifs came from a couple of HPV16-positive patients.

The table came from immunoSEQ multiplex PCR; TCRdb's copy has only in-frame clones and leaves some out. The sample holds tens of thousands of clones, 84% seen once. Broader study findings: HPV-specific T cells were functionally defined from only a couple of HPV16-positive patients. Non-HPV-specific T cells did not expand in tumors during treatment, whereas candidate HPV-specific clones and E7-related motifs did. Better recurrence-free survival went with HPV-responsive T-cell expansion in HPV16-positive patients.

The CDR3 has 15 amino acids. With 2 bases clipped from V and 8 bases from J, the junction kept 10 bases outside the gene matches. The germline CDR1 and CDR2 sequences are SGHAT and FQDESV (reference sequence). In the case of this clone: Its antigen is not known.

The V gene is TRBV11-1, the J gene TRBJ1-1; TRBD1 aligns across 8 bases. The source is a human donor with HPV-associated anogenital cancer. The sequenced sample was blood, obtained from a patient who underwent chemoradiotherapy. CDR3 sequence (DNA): TGTGCCAGCAGCTTACGGACAGGGATAATAGCAGAAGCTTTCTTT. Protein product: CASSLRTGIIAEAFF.